This TCR beta chain was identified during a study of blood T cell repertoires in COVID-19. This table comes from immunoSEQ multiplex PCR, and its TCRdb copy is limited to in-frame clones, with some not included. The table has over 250,000 clones, around 87% seen once. Sequenced material: peripheral blood. The TCR was taken from a middle-aged woman who had recovered from COVID-19.

DNA of the CDR3: TGTGCCAGCAGTTTAGGAGGGATCGGGACAGATACGCAGTATTTT. It translates to CASSLGGIGTDTQYF. The chain uses TRBV6-2 or TRBV6-3 and TRBJ2-3; maybe TRBD2 (6 bases). The length of the CDR3 is 15 residues. From germline, CDR1 is MNHEY and CDR2 SVGEGT. Trimming stripped 4 bases from V and 3 bases from J, with 14 bases between.